These 19 T cell receptor beta chains originate from one sample sequenced in a study of blood T cell repertoires in COVID-19. Only in-frame clones appear in the TCRdb table, and some are missing; sequencing was by immunoSEQ multiplex PCR. The sample records 100,000 to 140,000 clones, about four fifths being singletons. The material sequenced was peripheral blood. All receptors derive from a man in his 70s with acute or convalescent COVID-19.

This clone was recorded only once. The chain uses TRBV7-2 and TRBJ1-3; no firm D call. The V and J ends lost 7 bases and 1 base respectively, with 11 bases between them. CDR1 and CDR2 (germline): SGHTA, FQGNSA. The CDR3 loop spans 14 amino acids. The CDR3 here is CASIPGGSGNTIYF. For the CDR3, the DNA is TGTGCCAGCATCCCGGGAGGGTCTGGAAACACCATATATTTT.

V usage is TRBV7-6 and J usage is TRBJ1-5, with a possible D match to TRBD1 (6 bases). Germline V gene lookup returns CDR1 SGHVS and CDR2 FNYEAQ. The CDR3 loop spans 16 amino acids. Trimming shortened V by 2 bases and J by 6 bases, and 17 bases separated the two germline ends. CDR3 in amino acids: CASSLSQGGPGQPQHF. CDR3 coding DNA: TGTGCCAGCAGCTTATCACAGGGCGGGCCGGGTCAGCCCCAGCATTTT.

The CDR3 is CAISEGTGAPGEQYF. The CDR3 DNA sequence: TGTGCCATCAGTGAGGGGACAGGGGCTCCGGGCGAGCAGTACTTC. The chain is built from TRBV10-3 and TRBJ2-7; TRBD1 matches at 10 bases. The junction had 7 bases not matched to a gene; V was cut back by 2 bases and J by 6 bases. The CDR3 spans 15 residues. Germline assignment: CDR1 ENHRY and CDR2 SYGVKD.

This clone showed up just a few times. V and J are TRBV3-1 (or the pseudogene TRBV3-2) and TRBJ2-3; TRBD1 might be the D (5 bases). The V gene's germline CDR1 is LGHDT and CDR2 YNNKEL (reference sequence). The CDR3 totals 14 residues. V lost 0 bases, J lost 1 base, and 5 bases lay in between. CDR3 loop: CASSQEGGTDTQYF. The CDR3 nucleotides read TGTGCCAGCAGCCAAGAAGGGGGCACAGATACGCAGTATTTT.

This rearrangement joins TRBV19 to TRBJ2-7; weak D call: TRBD1 (6 bases). From germline, CDR1 is LNHDA and CDR2 SQIVND (reference sequence). The CDR3 consists of 15 residues. Trimming pared 4 bases from V and 0 bases from J, leaving 13 bases between. In DNA, the CDR3 is TGTGCCAGTAGTACCCTCGGACAGCCCTCCTACGAGCAGTACTTC. This codes for CASSTLGQPSYEQYF. Drawing the rest from reference TRBV19 and TRBJ2-7, the complete variable domain is DGGITQSPKYLFRKEGQNVTLSCEQNLNHDAMYWYRQDPGQGLRLIYYSQIVNDFQKGDIAEGYSVSREKKESFPLTVTSAQKNPTAFYLCASSTLGQPSYEQYFGPGTRLTVT.

The CDR3 spells CASSTTGGNYGYTF. CDR3 in DNA: TGTGCCAGCAGCACTACAGGGGGCAACTATGGCTACACCTTC. The chain employs TRBV7-8 and TRBJ1-2; 9 bases agree with TRBD1. In germline, CDR1 is SGHVS, CDR2 FQNEAQ. The trim removed 5 bases at V and 2 bases at J, leaving 3 bases unmatched. The CDR3 sequence is 14 residues long.

V usage is TRBV29-1 and J usage is TRBJ1-5, with 7 positions matching TRBD1. Germline values: CDR1 SQVTM, CDR2 ANQGSEA. The CDR3 runs to 14 residues. V shed 4 bases and J 4 bases; nucleotides not matched to a gene: 7. CDR3 nucleotide sequence: TGCAGCGTTGCCCTCCAGGGGGGTAATCAGCCCCAGCATTTT. Translation: CSVALQGGNQPQHF.

The CDR3 coding sequence is TGCGCCAGCAGCTTGCGGGGAAATTCACCCCTCCACTTT. This gives the protein CASSLRGNSPLHF. The chain employs TRBV5-1 and TRBJ1-6; D not certain. Germline loops: CDR1 SGHRS, CDR2 YFSETQ. This CDR3 contains 13 residues. Trimming removed 1 base at V and 7 bases at J, with 6 bases between.

The chain uses TRBV5-4 and TRBJ1-1; D uncertain. Germline CDR1 and CDR2: SGHNT and YYREEE (reference sequence). V lost 1 base and J lost 0, with 10 bases in between. The CDR3 has 15 residues. CDR3 sequence (DNA): TGTGCCAGCAGCTTGACGGCGGATATGAACACTGAAGCTTTCTTT. Its protein is CASSLTADMNTEAFF.

This clone has only a few counts. The gene calls are TRBV23-1 and TRBJ1-2; 7 nucleotides agree with TRBD1. TRBV23-1 is an ORF, with its function uncertain. This CDR3 region has 17 residues. The V segment lost 0 bases and the J segment 1 base; nucleotides outside the gene matches: 8. CDR3 region: CASSQSRQGPLNYGYTF. In DNA, the CDR3 is TGCGCCAGCAGTCAATCGCGACAGGGCCCGCTTAACTATGGCTACACCTTC.

The chain joins TRBV21-1 to TRBJ2-7; the table's D gene call, TRBD1, was not cross checked with the DNA. TRBV21-1 represents a pseudogene. The CDR3 loop spans 17 amino acids. The CDR3 region is CASSKGVQGAYSYEQYF. The CDR3 nucleotides are TGTGCCAGCAGCAAAGGGGTACAGGGGGCATATAGCTACGAGCAGTACTTC.

Here the CDR3 DNA reads TGTGCCAGCTCACCTTCTAGCCAAACCAGAGATACGCAGTATTTT. Translated, it gives CASSPSSQTRDTQYF. The chain recombines TRBV18 with TRBJ2-3; a weak D match, TRBD2 (5 bases). V lost 3 bases and J 5 bases, leaving 15 bases between the germline ends. Germline V lookup: CDR1 KGHSH, CDR2 LQKENI. There are 15 residues in the CDR3. Based on the CDR3 plus reference TRBV18 and TRBJ2-3, the full variable domain is NAGVMQNPRHLVRRRGQEARLRCSPMKGHSHVYWYRQLPEEGLKFMVYLQKENIIDESGMPKERFSAEFPKEGPSILRIQQVVRGDSAAYFCASSPSSQTRDTQYFGPGTRLTVL.

This rearrangement joins TRBV3-1 (or the pseudogene TRBV3-2) to TRBJ1-2, with D hard to call. CDR1 LGHDT and CDR2 YNNKEL come from the germline V gene (reference sequence). The CDR3 is 13 residues long. The germline V and J ends were trimmed by 1 base and 6 bases, with 9 bases remaining between them. The DNA for the CDR3 is TGTGCCAGCAGCCAAGCTATAAGCGATGGCTACACCTTC. Translated: CASSQAISDGYTF.

The chain couples TRBV7-9 to TRBJ2-1; 10 bases line up with TRBD2. V gave up 2 bases and J gave up 5 bases; unmatched junction bases: 6. The germline V gene encodes CDR1 SEHNR and CDR2 FQNEAQ (reference sequence). The CDR3 length is 16 residues. In DNA, the CDR3 is TGTGCCAGCAGCTTACAAGAGCGGGGGGGAAACAATGAGCAGTTCTTC. Protein product: CASSLQERGGNNEQFF.

This rearrangement joins TRBV7-3 to TRBJ2-1; 7 bases match TRBD2. CDR3 length: 16 amino acids. Germline CDR1 SGHTA, CDR2 FQGTGA. The J segment lost 0 bases and the V segment lost 2 bases, leaving 4 bases of the junction unmatched. The CDR3 sequence is CASSLASGGSYNEQFF. The CDR3, as DNA: TGTGCCAGCAGCTTAGCCTCGGGGGGCTCCTACAATGAGCAGTTCTTC. Combining the CDR3 with reference TRBV7-3 and TRBJ2-1 gives the whole variable domain GAGVSQTPSNKVTEKGKYVELRCDPISGHTALYWYRQSLGQGPEFLIYFQGTGAADDSGLPNDRFFAVRPEGSVSTLKIQRTERGDSAVYLCASSLASGGSYNEQFFGPGTRLTVL.

The V gene is TRBV29-1, the J gene TRBJ1-2; D gene uncertain. The CDR3 sequence is 12 residues long. V lost 4 bases to trimming and J lost 8 bases, with 14 bases between them. Germline-derived CDR1 and CDR2 are SQVTM and ANQGSEA. The CDR3 DNA sequence: TGCAGCGTTGCATCCGTAAATGAGGGCTACACCTTC. Translation: CSVASVNEGYTF.

V and J are TRBV3-1 (or the pseudogene TRBV3-2) and TRBJ1-1, with D perhaps matching TRBD1 (6 bases). Germline CDR1 LGHDT, CDR2 YNNKEL (reference sequence). The CDR3 has 12 residues. V shed 3 bases and J shed 5 bases, with 7 bases lying between them. The CDR3 bases are TGTGCCAGCAGCCAGCAGGGGACTGAAGCTTTCTTT. This gives the protein CASSQQGTEAFF.

This clone was counted a single time. The V gene is TRBV4-3, the J gene TRBJ1-2, with 9 bases identical to TRBD1. The trim removed 2 bases at V and 3 bases at J, leaving 1 base unmatched. CDR3 size: 14 residues. Germline CDR1 LGHNA, CDR2 YSLEER. CDR3 sequence reads: CASSQWTGDYGYTF. The DNA of the CDR3 is TGCGCCAGCAGCCAATGGACAGGGGACTATGGCTACACCTTC.

The chain couples TRBV19 to TRBJ2-2; 10 bases line up with TRBD2. The V gene's germline CDR1 is LNHDA and CDR2 SQIVND (reference sequence). Unmatched junction bases numbered 9, after V lost 5 bases and J lost 6 bases. CDR3 length equals 16 residues. The CDR3 nucleotides read TGTGCCAGTAGTCTCAGCCCAGCGGGGGGGCCCGGGGAGCTGTTTTTT. It specifies CASSLSPAGGPGELFF.